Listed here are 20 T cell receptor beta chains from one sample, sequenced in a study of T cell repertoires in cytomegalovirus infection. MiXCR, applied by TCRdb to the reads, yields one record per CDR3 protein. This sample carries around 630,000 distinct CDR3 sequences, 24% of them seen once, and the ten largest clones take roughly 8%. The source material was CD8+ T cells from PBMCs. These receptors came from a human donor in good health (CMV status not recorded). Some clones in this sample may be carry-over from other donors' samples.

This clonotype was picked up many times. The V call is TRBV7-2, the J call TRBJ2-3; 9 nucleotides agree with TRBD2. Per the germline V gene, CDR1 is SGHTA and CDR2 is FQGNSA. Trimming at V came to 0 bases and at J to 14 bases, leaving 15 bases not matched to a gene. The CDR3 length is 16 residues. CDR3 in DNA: TGTGCCAGCAGCTTAGCGGTTAAGCGGGGGGTCCCATTTGCGTATTTT. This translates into CASSLAVKRGVPFAYF.

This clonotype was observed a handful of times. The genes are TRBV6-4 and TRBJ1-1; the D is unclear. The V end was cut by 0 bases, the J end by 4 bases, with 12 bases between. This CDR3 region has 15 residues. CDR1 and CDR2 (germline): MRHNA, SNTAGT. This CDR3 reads CASSDSNQPFTEAFF. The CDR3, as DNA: TGTGCCAGCAGTGACTCGAACCAACCGTTCACTGAAGCTTTCTTT.

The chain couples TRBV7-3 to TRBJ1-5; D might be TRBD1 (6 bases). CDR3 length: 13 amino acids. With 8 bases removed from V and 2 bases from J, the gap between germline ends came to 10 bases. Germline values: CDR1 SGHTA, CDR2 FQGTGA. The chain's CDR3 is CASAAGGNQPQHF. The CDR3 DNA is TGTGCCAGCGCCGCAGGGGGCAATCAGCCCCAGCATTTT.

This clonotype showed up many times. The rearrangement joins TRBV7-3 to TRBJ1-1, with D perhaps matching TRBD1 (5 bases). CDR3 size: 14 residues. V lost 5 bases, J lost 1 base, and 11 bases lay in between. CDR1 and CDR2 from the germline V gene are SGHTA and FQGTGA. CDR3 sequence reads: CASSHGGGNTEAFF. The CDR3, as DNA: TGTGCCAGCAGCCACGGGGGGGGGAACACTGAAGCTTTCTTT.

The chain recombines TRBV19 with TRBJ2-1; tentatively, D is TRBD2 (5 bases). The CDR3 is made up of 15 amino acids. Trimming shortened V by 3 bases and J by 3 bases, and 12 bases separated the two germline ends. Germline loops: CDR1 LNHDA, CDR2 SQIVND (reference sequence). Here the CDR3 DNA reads TGTGCCAGTAGTATTAGTCGGGGTTTCTACAATGAGCAGTTCTTC. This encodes CASSISRGFYNEQFF.

The CDR3 loop is CSARDRGQWDYGYTF. CDR3 bases: TGCAGTGCTCGGGACAGGGGGCAGTGGGACTATGGCTACACCTTC. The V call is TRBV20-1, the J call TRBJ1-2; 12 positions agree with TRBD1. The trim removed 5 bases at V and 3 bases at J, leaving 7 bases unmatched. The CDR3 length is 15 residues. Germline V gene sequence: CDR1 DFQATT, CDR2 SNEGSKA (reference sequence).

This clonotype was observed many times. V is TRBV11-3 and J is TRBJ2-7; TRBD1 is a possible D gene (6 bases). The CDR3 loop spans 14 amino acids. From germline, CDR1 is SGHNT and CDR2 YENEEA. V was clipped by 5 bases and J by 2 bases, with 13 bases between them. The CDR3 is CASSRTGKPYEQYF. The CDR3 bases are TGTGCCAGCAGCCGTACAGGGAAACCCTACGAGCAGTACTTC.

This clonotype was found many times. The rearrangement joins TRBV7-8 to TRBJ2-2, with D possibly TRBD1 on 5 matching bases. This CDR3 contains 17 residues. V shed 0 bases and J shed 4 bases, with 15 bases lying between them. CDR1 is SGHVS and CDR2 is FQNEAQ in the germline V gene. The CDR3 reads CASSLAVPGHITGELFF. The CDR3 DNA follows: TGTGCCAGCAGCTTAGCCGTACCAGGACACATCACCGGGGAGCTGTTTTTT.

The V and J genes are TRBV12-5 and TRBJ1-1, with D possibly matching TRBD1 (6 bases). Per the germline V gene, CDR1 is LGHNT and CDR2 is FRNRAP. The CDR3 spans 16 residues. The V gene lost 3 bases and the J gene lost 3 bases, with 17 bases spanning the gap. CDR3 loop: CASGFNGGRGDTEAFF. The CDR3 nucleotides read TGTGCTAGTGGTTTTAATGGGGGGCGCGGGGACACTGAAGCTTTCTTT.

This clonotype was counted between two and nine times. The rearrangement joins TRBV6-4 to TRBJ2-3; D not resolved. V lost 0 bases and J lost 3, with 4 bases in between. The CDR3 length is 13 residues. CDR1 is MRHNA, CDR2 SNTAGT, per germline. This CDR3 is CASSDSETDTQYF. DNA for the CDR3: TGTGCCAGCAGTGACTCCGAGACAGATACGCAGTATTTT.

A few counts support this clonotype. For the CDR3, the DNA is TGCAGCGTTGCCCTCGCGGGGACCTCTAACGAGCAGTACGTC. Translated: CSVALAGTSNEQYV. The chain carries TRBV29-1 and TRBJ2-7; the D gene is possibly TRBD2 (6 bases). The V end was cut by 4 bases, the J end by 5 bases, with 18 bases between. Per the germline V gene, CDR1 is SQVTM and CDR2 is ANQGSEA. The CDR3 sequence is 14 residues long.

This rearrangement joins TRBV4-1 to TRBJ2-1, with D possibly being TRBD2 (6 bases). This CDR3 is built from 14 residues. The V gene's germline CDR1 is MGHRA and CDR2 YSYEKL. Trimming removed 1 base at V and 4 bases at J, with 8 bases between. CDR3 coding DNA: TGCGCCAGCAGCCAAGCGGAGGGTTACAATGAGCAGTTCTTC. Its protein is CASSQAEGYNEQFF.

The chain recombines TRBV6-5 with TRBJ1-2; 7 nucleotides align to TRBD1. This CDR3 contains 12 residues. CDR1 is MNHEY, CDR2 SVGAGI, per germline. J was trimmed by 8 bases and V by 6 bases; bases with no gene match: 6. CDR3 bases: TGTGCCAGCAGCCGCAACAGGGGAGGCTACACCTTC. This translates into CASSRNRGGYTF.

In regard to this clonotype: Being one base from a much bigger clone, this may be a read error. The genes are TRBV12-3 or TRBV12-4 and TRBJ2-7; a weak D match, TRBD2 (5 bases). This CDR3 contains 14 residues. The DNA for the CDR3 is TGTGCCAACAGTACAGCGGCCAGCCGCGACGAGCAGTACTTC. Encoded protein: CANSTAASRDEQYF.

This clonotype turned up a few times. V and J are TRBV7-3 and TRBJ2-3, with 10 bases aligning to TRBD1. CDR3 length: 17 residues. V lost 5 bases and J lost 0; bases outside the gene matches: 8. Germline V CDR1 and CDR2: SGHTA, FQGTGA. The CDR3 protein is CASSRVGGQGSTDTQYF. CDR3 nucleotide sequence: TGTGCCAGCAGCCGGGTCGGGGGACAGGGGAGCACAGATACGCAGTATTTT. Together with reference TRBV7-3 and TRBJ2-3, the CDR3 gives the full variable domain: GAGVSQTPSNKVTEKGKYVELRCDPISGHTALYWYRQSLGQGPEFLIYFQGTGAADDSGLPNDRFFAVRPEGSVSTLKIQRTERGDSAVYLCASSRVGGQGSTDTQYFGPGTRLTVL.

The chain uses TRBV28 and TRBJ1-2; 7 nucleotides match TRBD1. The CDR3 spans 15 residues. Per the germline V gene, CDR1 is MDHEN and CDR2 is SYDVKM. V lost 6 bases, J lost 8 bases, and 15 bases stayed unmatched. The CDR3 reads CASSISLTGLEGYTF. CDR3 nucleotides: TGTGCCAGCAGCATCTCTTTGACAGGGTTAGAGGGCTACACCTTC.

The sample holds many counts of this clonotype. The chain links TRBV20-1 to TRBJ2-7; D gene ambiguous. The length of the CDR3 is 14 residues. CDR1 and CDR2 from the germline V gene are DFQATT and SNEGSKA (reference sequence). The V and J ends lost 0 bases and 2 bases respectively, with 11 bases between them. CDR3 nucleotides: TGCAGTGCTAGAGAAAGGTCTTATACCTACGAGCAGTACTTC. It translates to CSARERSYTYEQYF.

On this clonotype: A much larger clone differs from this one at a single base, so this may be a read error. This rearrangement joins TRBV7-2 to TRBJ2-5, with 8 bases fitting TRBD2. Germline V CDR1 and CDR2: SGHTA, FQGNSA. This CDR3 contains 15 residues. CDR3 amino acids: CANSHGSSGQETQYF. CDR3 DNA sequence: TGTGCCAACAGCCACGGTTCTAGCGGGCAAGAGACCCAGTACTTC.

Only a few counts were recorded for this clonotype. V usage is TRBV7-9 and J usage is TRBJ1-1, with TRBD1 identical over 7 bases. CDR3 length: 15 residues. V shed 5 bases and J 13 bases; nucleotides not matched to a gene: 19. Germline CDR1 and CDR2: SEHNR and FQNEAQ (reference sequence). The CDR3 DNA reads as TGTGCCAGCAGCGCCTCGATAGGTTCAGGGGGATTGTTTTTCTTT. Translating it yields CASSASIGSGGLFFF.

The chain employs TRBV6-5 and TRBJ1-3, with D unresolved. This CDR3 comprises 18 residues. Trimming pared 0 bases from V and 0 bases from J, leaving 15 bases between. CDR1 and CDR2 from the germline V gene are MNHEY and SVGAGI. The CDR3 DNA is TGTGCCAGCAGTTACTCGATTGGGCAGCTTGCCTCTGGAAACACCATATATTTT. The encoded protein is CASSYSIGQLASGNTIYF.